This TCR beta chain emerged from a study of shared clonotypes between healthy human individuals (dated by TCRdb to the early 2020s). Describing the broader study: A couple of women and a few men aged 18 to 49 years were included in the cohort. For each donor, CD4 naive and CD4 memory were each run on three plates, CD8 naive on two plates, and CD8 memory on one plate. Between about 0.85 and 8.9 billion PBMCs per donor were obtained by leukapheresis. To increase sequencing depth and limit assay-specific biases, TCR repertoire library preparation and sequencing were carried out by different laboratories using diverse techniques. Blood TCR repertoires of about 5 healthy adults were deeply sequenced to estimate repertoire size and the extent of clonotype sharing between individuals.

This clone was picked up one time. No antigen is known for it. The record has no base qualities; no much larger clone is one base away. TCR CDR3 regions were amplified from genomic DNA by multiplex PCR using the deep immunoSEQ assay. For each cell subset, the extracted genomic DNA was distributed evenly across all wells of several immunoSEQ 96-well plates, and each plate served as one replicate. Each replicate PCR for sorted subsets received roughly 0.2 ug genomic DNA, equal to 30,000 or so T cell genomes. Purified libraries were quantified with a Qubit 3.0 fluorometer, sized on a Bioanalyzer 2100, and re-quantified with the KAPA Library Quantification kit. Each immunoSEQ 96-well plate was sequenced on its own single-read 150-cycle Illumina NextSeq 550 flow cell. Per the original workflow: Because only junctional sequences without quality scores were contained in the immunoSEQ output, filtering matching that applied to full-length reads could not be performed. Sequences were annotated with PyIR, a Python wrapper for IgBLAST v1.9, using IMGT germline references to assign V/J genes and CDR3. Reads with weak V/J assignments (E-value above 1e-6), missing CDR3, stop codons, out-of-frame junctions, or ambiguous translated residues were removed. V3J clonotypes were defined as sequences sharing an identical inferred V gene, J gene, and CDR3 amino acid sequence. To compute the percentage overlap between repertoires, the number of shared unique clonotypes was divided by the size of the smaller repertoire. Three approaches were used to assess repertoire richness: RTK rarefaction, the Chao1 estimator, and Recon v2.1 estimates of unobserved clonotypes. For all TCRbeta clonotypes obtained by the gDNA method from several donors, generation probabilities were computed with OLGA. TCRdb stores this immuneACCESS table with in-frame sequences only. Part of the clones is absent; in the studies checked, under half of the shortfall reflects unresolved V genes, and no reason is known for the rest. The DNA was the basis for D and trimming; V, J and clone size are from that table. The sample table contains about 2 million clones; only one count was recorded for around 96% of them. 0.85% to 1.3% of the sample comes from the top ten.

Overall study outcomes, separate from this receptor: The small number of donors limited the genetic and exposure-history diversity represented. Clonotypes shared by all four sorted-subset donors showed higher generation probabilities than non-shared clonotypes. Rarefaction of sorted-subset datasets indicated incomplete sequencing despite the large sequencing depth. Pairwise subsampling led to the expectation that sequencing depth would affect the degree of clonotype sharing among donors. Estimated clonotype richness was generally larger for naive than for memory subsets. Across a handful of donors, around 5.4% of naive CD4, 3.5% of naive CD8, under 2.5% of memory CD4, and about 0.4% of memory CD8 clonotypes were shared. Sampling was restricted to blood, and TCR repertoires in tissue are likely to differ from TCR repertoires in blood.

For the CD8 naive samples, CD45RO-negative cells were positively selected for CCR7, yielding a CD45RA+CCR7+ population from which TemRA cells were excluded. Healthy HIV-negative adults with no recently reported acute infections or vaccinations were included as donors. Every donor was a Caucasian adult living in Nashville, Tennessee, USA. Blood was obtained by leukapheresis, after which PBMCs were separated by Ficoll-Histopaque density gradient centrifugation and cryopreserved in liquid nitrogen vapor phase. Analytical flow cytometry was used to check the purity and quantity of each magnetically sorted T cell population. Genomic DNA was isolated from each sorted fraction and quantified by UV absorbance on a Nanodrop 2000c. Including cysteine and phenylalanine, the CDR3 has 19 amino acids. Of the read, only the CDR3 DNA is kept; its 57 bases are in frame from base 1. Trimming removed 7 bases from V and 2 bases from J; the gene matches leave 15 bases unexplained. The germline V gene yields SGDLS for CDR1 and YYNGEE for CDR2.

Sequences were obtained from naive CD8+ T cells sorted from blood. The cell subset or site label here, explained by the study, means: CD45RA+CCR7+. The V gene is TRBV9 and the J gene is TRBJ2-3; the junction holds 14 bases that match TRBD2. The source of this sequence is a man aged 18 to 29 in good health. The bases read TGTGCCAGCTCAAACGCGGGGGGACTAGCGGGAGTTTCCACAGATACGCAGTATTTT. This sequence encodes CASSNAGGLAGVSTDTQYF.